This TCR beta chain appears in the sequencing data of a study of early stage breast cancer tumors. The CDR3 runs to 18 residues. Germline loops: CDR1 MGHRA, CDR2 YSYEKL. V shed 0 bases and J 4 bases; nucleotides not matched to a gene: 9. Sampling of the adjacent normal breast tissue occurred roughly 1.8-4 cm from the tumor. A note on this clone: What it recognizes is unknown.

Study conclusions and caveats: Commonly generated sequences made up most enriched TCRB sequences shared between patients. Bulk DNA sequencing of unsorted cells missed chain pairing and markers.

Measured with immunoSEQ multiplex PCR; TCRdb has only the in-frame clones, and not every one. The table lists about 5,000 clones, 70% of them singletons, with roughly 15% in the top ten. The sequence came from a person in their sixties with breast cancer. The material sequenced was normal breast tissue next to the tumor. The genes are TRBV4-1 and TRBJ2-7; 13 bases are a match to TRBD2. Here the CDR3 DNA reads TGCGCCAGCAGCCAAGAGGGACTAGCGGGGAGTTTCGGTTACGAGCAGTACTTC. It specifies CASSQEGLAGSFGYEQYF.